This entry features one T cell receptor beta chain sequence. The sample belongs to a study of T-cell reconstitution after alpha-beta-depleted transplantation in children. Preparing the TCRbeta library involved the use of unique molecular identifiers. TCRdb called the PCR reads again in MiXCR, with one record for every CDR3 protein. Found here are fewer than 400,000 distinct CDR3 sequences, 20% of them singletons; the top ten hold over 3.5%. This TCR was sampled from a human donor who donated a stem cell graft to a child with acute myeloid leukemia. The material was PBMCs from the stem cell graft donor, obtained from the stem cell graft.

The CDR3 DNA is TGTGCCAGCAGTGGCGGGACATCAATGAACACCGGGGAGCTGTTTTTT. Its protein product is CASSGGTSMNTGELFF. The chain uses TRBV28 and TRBJ2-2, with D perhaps assigned TRBD1 or TRBD2 (6 bases each). Germline CDR1 and CDR2: MDHEN and SYDVKM. CDR3 length equals 16 residues. The V end lost 5 bases, the J end lost 1 base, and 14 bases lay between the germline ends. The whole variable domain, filled in from reference TRBV28 and TRBJ2-2, reads DVKVTQSSRYLVKRTGEKVFLECVQDMDHENMFWYRQDPGLGLRLIYFSYDVKMKEKGDIPEGYSVSREKKERFSLILESASTNQTSMYLCASSGGTSMNTGELFFGEGSRLTVL.